One sample yielded the 10 T cell receptor beta chains listed below, sequenced in a study of blood T cell repertoires in COVID-19. The method was immunoSEQ multiplex PCR; TCRdb's version includes in-frame clones alone and lacks a portion of them. The sample holds fewer than 300,000 clones, roughly 87% seen once. Material: peripheral blood. The origin of the receptors is a woman aged 30 to 39 with acute or convalescent COVID-19.

This clone was seen only once. The chain uses TRBV4-1 and TRBJ2-7, with D unresolved. There are 13 residues in the CDR3. Germline V gene sequence: CDR1 MGHRA, CDR2 YSYEKL. V was pared by 5 bases and J by 3 bases, with 11 bases between. CDR3 in DNA: TGCGCCAGCAGCACGGTGTCTCACTACGAGCAGTACTTC. This gives the protein CASSTVSHYEQYF.

The J gene is TRBJ2-7, the V gene TRBV25-1; possibly TRBD1 for D (6 bases). Germline V gene lookup returns CDR1 MGHDK and CDR2 SYGVNS. V lost 5 bases to trimming and J lost 1 base, with 15 bases between them. The CDR3 extends over 15 amino acids. Written as DNA, the CDR3 is TGTGCCAGCAGTAAGGGACAACTAGGATCCTACGAGCAGTACTTC. Its protein is CASSKGQLGSYEQYF.

The chain is built from TRBV6-4 and TRBJ1-2, with D unresolved. CDR1 is MRHNA, CDR2 SNTAGT, per germline. The CDR3 is 12 amino acids. Trimming pared 7 bases from V and 4 bases from J, leaving 10 bases between. CDR3: CASIARGYGYTF. DNA for the CDR3: TGTGCCAGCATAGCACGTGGCTATGGCTACACCTTC.

The J gene is TRBJ2-7, the V gene TRBV3-1 (or the pseudogene TRBV3-2); TRBD2 aligns across 7 bases. Germline trimming cut 4 bases from V and 5 bases from J; bases unmatched to any gene: 14. CDR1 is LGHDT and CDR2 is YNNKEL in the germline V gene (reference sequence). The CDR3 contains 16 residues. CDR3: CASSPRLYAGADEQYF. The CDR3 bases are TGTGCCAGCAGCCCCCGGCTGTATGCGGGAGCTGACGAGCAGTACTTC.

The V call is TRBV5-6, the J call TRBJ2-7, with 7 bases lining up with TRBD1. CDR1 is SGHDT, CDR2 YYEEEE, per germline. The CDR3 loop spans 15 amino acids. V gave up 4 bases and J gave up 0 bases; unmatched junction bases: 7. CDR3 sequence (DNA): TGTGCCAGCAGCCCGGGACAGCTAAGCTCCTACGAGCAGTACTTC. Its protein is CASSPGQLSSYEQYF. Complete variable domain (other parts from reference TRBV5-6 and TRBJ2-7): DAGVTQSPTHLIKTRGQQVTLRCSPKSGHDTVSWYQQALGQGPQFIFQYYEEEERQRGNFPDRFSGHQFPNYSSELNVNALLLGDSALYLCASSPGQLSSYEQYFGPGTRLTVT.

The chain links TRBV3-1 (or the pseudogene TRBV3-2) to TRBJ1-1; D is undetermined. From germline, CDR1 is LGHDT and CDR2 YNNKEL (reference sequence). Trimming removed 0 bases from V and 0 bases from J, with 8 bases in between. The CDR3 has 15 amino acids. The CDR3 DNA reads as TGTGCCAGCAGCCAAGATATGGGCATGAACACTGAAGCTTTCTTT. This sequence encodes CASSQDMGMNTEAFF.

This chain uses TRBV6-5 with TRBJ1-5, with TRBD1 identical over 8 bases. CDR1 is MNHEY and CDR2 is SVGAGI in the germline V gene. This CDR3 contains 13 residues. With 6 bases clipped from V and 7 bases from J, the junction kept 5 bases outside the gene matches. CDR3 region: CASSRTGLQPQHF. The CDR3 DNA reads TGTGCCAGCAGCCGGACAGGGTTGCAGCCCCAGCATTTT.

V gene TRBV15 combines with J gene TRBJ1-1; 7 bases fit TRBD1. This CDR3 spans 12 amino acids. V dropped 8 bases and J dropped 1; count of bases not matched to a gene: 1. Germline lookup yields CDR1 LNHNV and CDR2 YYDKDF (reference sequence). The CDR3 nucleotides read TGTGCCACCCGGGACAGGAACACTGAAGCTTTCTTT. This gives the protein CATRDRNTEAFF.

V usage is TRBV6-2 or TRBV6-3 and J usage is TRBJ2-7; possible D gene TRBD1, 6 bases. Germline values: CDR1 MNHEY, CDR2 SVGEGT. V was shortened by 5 bases and J by 3 bases, with 14 bases between the two germline ends. The CDR3 has 14 residues. In DNA, the CDR3 is TGTGCCAGCAGTAGAACAGGGTCCCTCTACGAGCAGTACTTC. Encoded protein: CASSRTGSLYEQYF.

This rearrangement joins TRBV7-9 to TRBJ2-1, with 10 bases lining up with TRBD2. Germline lookup yields CDR1 SEHNR and CDR2 FQNEAQ (reference sequence). The V gene end was trimmed by 5 bases and the J gene end by 8 bases; junction bases not matched to a gene: 6. The CDR3 contains 14 residues. CDR3 DNA sequence: TGTGCCAGCAGCCTTAGCGGGGGGATGGATGAGCAGTTCTTC. Residues: CASSLSGGMDEQFF.